The source of this T cell receptor beta chain is a study of regulatory T cells in long-lasting Graves disease. In the study overall: Newly diagnosed Graves' patients had taken antithyroid drugs under 3 months.

As to time point: newly diagnosed GD, antithyroid drugs for less than 3 months. Extracted PBMC RNA gave rise to the TCR library. The patients included were those that came from an endocrinology department in Xi'an, China. Germline CDR1 and CDR2: SGHRS and YFSETQ. The CDR3 has 16 amino acids. V dropped 4 bases and J dropped 1; count of bases not matched to a gene: 8. Library construction for TCR beta used iRepertoire HTBI primers and Arm-PCR of CDR3 regions. Each CDR3 protein is one row after TCRdb ran MiXCR on the multiplex PCR reads. Here the sample spans 550,000 to 650,000 distinct CDR3 sequences, about 15% being singletons. Study outcomes and limitations: Accuracy could have been hurt by small sample size.

This clonotype was found a few times. Its antigen is undetermined. These same data were also listed under a study on T cells in Graves' hyperthyroidism and ophthalmopathy.

V and J are TRBV5-1 and TRBJ2-3, with 8 bases lining up with TRBD1. This clonotype originated in a man between 18 and 35 years old with Graves disease. The specimen was peripheral blood mononuclear cells (PBMCs), collected at new diagnosis, from a patient treated with antithyroid drugs. The CDR3 loop is CASSRGDRLGTDTQYF. In nucleotides, the CDR3 is TGCGCCAGCAGCCGCGGGGACAGGTTAGGCACAGATACGCAGTATTTT.